This TCR beta chain was sequenced for a study of cytomegalovirus exposure and HLA in healthy donors (dated by TCRdb to 2016 to 2017). Looking at the study overall: According to an earlier analysis of a few hundred of the donors, 150 million to 200 million T cells yielded 117 million unique TCR beta sequences and about 300 Gb of sequence data. About 300 gigabases of sequencing data and approximately 93 million unique TCR sequences were included in an early release covering about 700 HLA-typed donors. Among the approximately 420 genotyped donors, roughly 80% belonged to the genetic ancestry cluster associated with self-reported Caucasian donors. The aim of the study was to test whether cataloging public T cell receptors could identify signatures of past pathogen exposure. The study profiled the T cell repertoires of hundreds of subjects by immunosequencing and related them to cytomegalovirus serostatus. Along with the roughly 710-subject first cohort, a separate validation cohort of around 110 different subjects was used. The study combined high-throughput TCR immunosequencing, statistical association of individual TCRs with disease status, and machine learning to predict cytomegalovirus infection status. A later analysis re-analyzed previously published TCR beta repertoires from hundreds of donors and added high-resolution HLA genotyping to study TCR occurrence patterns. Rather than drawing on any new phenotypic data, the later analysis identified candidate immune exposures from TCR beta sequences and the way those sequences occurred across donors. To decide whether each TCR beta V gene segment behaved as functional or pseudogenic, an earlier analysis of several hundred of the donors relied on high-throughput TCR beta sequencing. Donor age, sex, ethnicity and CMV serostatus were collected together with the repertoire data. In a later genetic analysis, genome-wide SNP genotypes for about three fifths of the roughly 670 donors were used, and that subset was treated as a discovery cohort. All discovery cohort repertoires had been generated using a single sequencing platform. Both class I and class II loci were covered by HLA typing, at four-digit resolution. Typing coverage differed by locus: A, B, C, DRB1 and DQB1 were typed in about 629-630 donors, DQA1 in roughly 510, DPA1 in 600 to 610, and DPB1 in just under 490. A few DR-DQ haplotypes were handled as single units for association and clustering because linkage in the cohort was strong. Among about 360 genotyped donors of the cohort, an average of approximately 240,000 unique TCR beta nucleotide sequences were sequenced per donor, around 20% of them non-productive.

The research as a whole found: A few of the identified cytomegalovirus-associated TCR beta chains were confirmed in vitro to be specific for cytomegalovirus antigens. An earlier analysis of around 500 of the donors showed that most TCR beta V segments appeared in productive rearrangements either about 87% or about 30% of the time, which broadly matched IMGT annotations. The only immune exposure information available for the cohort was CMV serostatus. According to a later analysis, TCR association rates differed among HLA loci, with DRB1 alleles showing the most associated TCRs and HLA-C alleles showing the fewest. Several of the top co-occurrence clusters appeared to be linked to parvovirus B19, influenza, CMV and Epstein-Barr virus, according to a later analysis. Because some donors lacked HLA typing at each locus, the association tests relied only on the typed subset. Because the 87-base-pair reads could not distinguish some IMGT-functional V segments, including TRBV6-2 and TRBV6-3, those segments were excluded. In both the original and validation cohorts, the classifier was reported to diagnose cytomegalovirus status with high specificity and sensitivity. An association between a missense DCLRE1C variant and V-gene and J-gene trimming of TCR beta chains was found in a later genetic analysis and replicated in an independent cohort. While some public TCRs were present in many individuals, most TCR sequences turned up only very rarely across donors. Linkage disequilibrium might explain the correlated functional status among segregating V segments, but an unknown experimental factor could not be ruled out. Most CMV-associated TCR beta chains appeared to be HLA-restricted in a later analysis, and the HLA associations seemed to be driven largely by CMV exposure. At a false discovery rate of 0.05, a later analysis linked around 15,000 TCR beta sequences to specific HLA alleles. Presence/absence analyses assumed roughly uniform sequencing depth across donors, an assumption that may not hold. In a later genetic analysis, fewer N-insertions in productive TCRs were reported among donors in an Asian-associated ancestry cluster than the roughly 700-donor mean. This cohort had only TCR beta chains sequenced, and the lack of alpha or paired-chain data limited which features could be detected. A further reported finding was that TCR beta sequences accurately predicted the HLA-A and HLA-B alleles for most subjects in the first cohort. Assigning TCR associations to individual alleles was difficult when HLA alleles, especially DR and DQ, strongly co-occurred. A cluster of highly shared sequence variants was judged likely to be a technical artifact of the sequencing pipeline. It was suggested by the authors that the approach could potentially be generalized to other disease states and immunological phenotypes. Seventeen rarely observed V segments, including chromosome 9 orphons, were excluded from the earlier analysis of some 590 of the donors because counts were too low. A total of 150 or so TCR beta chains were listed by the study as associated with cytomegalovirus. Compared with equally common non-associated chains, HLA-associated TCR beta chains in a later analysis were more clonally expanded and had lower generation probabilities.

V ends up 1 base short and J 3 bases short, with an unmatched junction base count of 3. CDR1 MGHRA and CDR2 YSYEKL were looked up in the germline V gene. The CDR3 goes from the cysteine to the phenylalanine over 14 residues. The entry retains the CDR3 DNA only, 42 bases that are in frame from base 1. Notes on this clone: Its antigen remains undetermined. One base away there is no much larger clone; base qualities are not given.

The receptor library was made with the immunoSEQ multiplex PCR assay. The multiplex PCR relied on a mix of 60 forward primers for TCR Vbeta segments and 13 reverse primers for TCR Jbeta segments. The CDR3 region of rearranged TCR beta genes was amplified from genomic DNA with a multiplex PCR assay. The amplified TCR beta libraries were sequenced on the Illumina HiSeq System as 87-base-pair reads. In the paper's pipeline: A later analysis tallied around 87 million unique TCR beta chains across the 666 repertoires, and around 9.9 million of those chains were shared by two or more donors. Raw reads were error-corrected and collapsed into unique sequences by a nearest-neighbor algorithm in which closely related sequences were merged to remove PCR and sequencing errors. Alignment of CDR3 sequences to IMGT reference sequences was used to assign V, D and J gene segments. For a sequence to be retained, a match of at least six nucleotides to both a V gene segment and a J gene segment was required. A rearrangement counted as productive if the CDR3 had no stop codons and remained in frame with V and J, and every other rearrangement counted as non-productive. Following IMGT convention, CDR3 was defined as the stretch from the second conserved V-encoded cysteine to the conserved J-encoded phenylalanine. The earlier analysis of about 560 of the donors excluded any sequence lacking an unambiguous match to a single V gene segment. In an earlier analysis of approximately 610 of the donors, V segments were called functional above 56.7% productive rearrangements and were called segregating when the between-donor standard deviation exceeded 5%. A statistical classification framework was built to diagnose cytomegalovirus status from the catalog of TCR beta chain sequences. V and J gene assignment, in a later analysis, came from comparing TCR nucleotide sequences with IMGT/GENE-DB human TR gene sequences. Using the TCRdist pipeline, a later analysis assigned CDR3 sequences along with most-parsimonious VDJ recombination scenarios. In a later analysis, each TCR beta chain was defined by its CDR3 amino acid sequence together with its V-gene family, and reads without a unique V-gene family were excluded. A later analysis removed 592 highly shared, low-generation-probability nucleotide sequences to deal with suspected cross-contamination and a sequencing artifact. For each public chain, a later analysis derived a clonal expansion index from normalized ranks of inferred template counts within each repertoire. Generation probabilities in a later analysis came from a VDJ recombination model fitted to out-of-frame rearrangements, and those results were checked against IGoR. In a later analysis, TCR-TCR, TCR-HLA and TCR-CMV co-occurrence was scored with hypergeometric tests, and a repertoire-size bias correction was applied to TCR pairs. A later analysis estimated false discovery rates by permuting HLA or CMV assignments 20 times. In a later analysis, co-occurring TCRs were grouped using DBSCAN, with TCRdist sequence similarity added in when clustering inside HLA-allele-positive subsets. For co-occurrence clustering, repertoires with fewer than 30,000 or more than 120,000 public chains were excluded, along with four or five repertoires with anomalous nucleotide sharing. TCRdb's version of the immuneACCESS table is confined to in-frame rearrangements and falls short of the full clone set. An unresolved V gene accounts for under half of the shortfall where checked; the remainder is of unknown origin. The D gene and trimming were derived from the DNA, and the V and J assignments and clone size from that table. This sample is represented by some 270,000 clones; 85% to 95% of them were singletons. Less than 2% of the sample is held by the ten biggest clonotypes.

The cohort comprised some 680 healthy bone marrow donors. At the time of sampling, all cohort members were nominally healthy, though unrecorded immune exposures were likely present. The donor tested CMV seronegative, placing the donor among the 350 or so seronegative members of the cohort. A peripheral blood sample was collected from each donor, and TCR beta sequencing was performed on peripheral blood mononuclear cells. Genomic DNA extraction from the blood cell samples was performed with the Qiagen DNeasy Blood Extraction Kit. Sequencing was performed on PBMCs. The chain is assembled from TRBV4-1 and TRBJ2-7; 7 central bases correspond to TRBD2. The receptor's source is a girl aged 2-9 years in good health and CMV-seronegative. DNA sequence: TGCGCCAGCAGCCAAGGGTCTAGCGGCTACGAGCAGTACTTC. Translated, this is CASSQGSSGYEQYF.